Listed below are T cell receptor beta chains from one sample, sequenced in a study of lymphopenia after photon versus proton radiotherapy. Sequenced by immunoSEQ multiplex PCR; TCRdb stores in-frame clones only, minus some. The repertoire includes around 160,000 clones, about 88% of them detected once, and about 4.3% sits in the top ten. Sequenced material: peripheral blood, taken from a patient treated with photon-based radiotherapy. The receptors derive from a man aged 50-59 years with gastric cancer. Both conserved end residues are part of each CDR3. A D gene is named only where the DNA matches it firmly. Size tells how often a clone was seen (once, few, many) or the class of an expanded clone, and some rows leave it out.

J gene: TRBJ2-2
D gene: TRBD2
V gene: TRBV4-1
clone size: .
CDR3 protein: CASKREEGGPGELFF
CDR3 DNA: TGCGCATCTAAGCGGGAGGAGGGCGGGCCCGGGGAGCTGTTTTTT

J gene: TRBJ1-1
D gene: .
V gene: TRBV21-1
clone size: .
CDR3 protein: CATREGMDDTEAFF
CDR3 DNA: TGTGCCACCAGGGAGGGGATGGATGACACTGAAGCTTTCTTT

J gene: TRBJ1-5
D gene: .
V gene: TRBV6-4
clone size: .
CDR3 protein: CASISGADHQPQHF
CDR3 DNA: TGTGCCAGCATCTCTGGGGCGGATCATCAGCCCCAGCATTTT

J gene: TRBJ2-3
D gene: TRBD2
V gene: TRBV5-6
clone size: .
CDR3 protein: CASSLGLAKTDTQYF
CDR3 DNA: TGTGCCAGCAGCTTGGGACTAGCGAAGACAGATACGCAGTATTTT

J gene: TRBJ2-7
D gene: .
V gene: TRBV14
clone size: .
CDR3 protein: CASSQAYGGSYEQYF
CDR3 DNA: TGTGCCAGCAGCCAAGCGTACGGCGGGTCCTACGAGCAGTACTTC

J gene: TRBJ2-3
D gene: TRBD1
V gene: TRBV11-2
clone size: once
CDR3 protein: CASSWDRGVVTDTQYF
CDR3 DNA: TGTGCCAGCAGCTGGGACAGGGGAGTTGTGACAGATACGCAGTATTTT

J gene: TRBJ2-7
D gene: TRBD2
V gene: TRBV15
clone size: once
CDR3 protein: CATSRETSGALSYEQYF
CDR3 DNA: TGTGCCACCAGCAGAGAGACTAGCGGGGCTCTCTCCTACGAGCAGTACTTC

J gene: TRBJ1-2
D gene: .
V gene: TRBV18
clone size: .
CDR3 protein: CASSPSQQAVSGYTF
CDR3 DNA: TGTGCCAGCTCACCATCTCAACAGGCCGTCAGTGGCTACACCTTC

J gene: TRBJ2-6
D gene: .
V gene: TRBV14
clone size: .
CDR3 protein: CASSQGLQGSSGANVLTF
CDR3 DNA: TGTGCCAGCAGCCAAGGATTACAGGGTTCCTCTGGGGCCAACGTCCTGACTTTC

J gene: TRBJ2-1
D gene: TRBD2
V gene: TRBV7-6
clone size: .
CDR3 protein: CASSLSSGSWSYNEQFF
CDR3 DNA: TGTGCCAGCAGCTTATCTAGCGGGAGTTGGTCCTACAATGAGCAGTTCTTC

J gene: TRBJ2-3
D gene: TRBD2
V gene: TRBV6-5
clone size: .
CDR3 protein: CASRLAGGTTDTQYF
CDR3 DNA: TGTGCCAGCAGACTAGCGGGAGGGACCACAGATACGCAGTATTTT

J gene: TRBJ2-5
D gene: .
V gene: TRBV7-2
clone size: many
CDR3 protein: CASSPRQGRGETQYF
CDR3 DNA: TGTGCCAGCAGCCCTCGACAGGGGAGGGGGGAGACCCAGTACTTC

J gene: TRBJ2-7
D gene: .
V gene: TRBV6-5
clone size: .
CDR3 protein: CASSSLEPRGEQYF
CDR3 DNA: TGTGCCAGCAGCTCTCTAGAACCTCGGGGGGAGCAGTACTTC

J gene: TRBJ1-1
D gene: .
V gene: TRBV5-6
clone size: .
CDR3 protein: CASSLGDLGGMNTEAFF
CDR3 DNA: TGTGCCAGCAGCTTGGGAGACCTGGGAGGAATGAACACTGAAGCTTTCTTT

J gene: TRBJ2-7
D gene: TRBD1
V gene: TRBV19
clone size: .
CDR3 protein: CASSGQGVYEQYF
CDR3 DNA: TGTGCCAGTAGTGGACAGGGCGTTTACGAGCAGTACTTC

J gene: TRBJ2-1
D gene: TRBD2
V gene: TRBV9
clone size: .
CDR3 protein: CASSGGLADYNEQFF
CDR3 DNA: TGTGCCAGCAGCGGCGGGCTAGCGGACTACAATGAGCAGTTCTTC

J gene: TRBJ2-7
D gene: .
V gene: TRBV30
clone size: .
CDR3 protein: CAWERVLYEQYF
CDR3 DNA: TGTGCCTGGGAGCGGGTCCTCTACGAGCAGTACTTC

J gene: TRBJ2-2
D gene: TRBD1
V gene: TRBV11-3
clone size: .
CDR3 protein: CASSARTGGRRVNTGELFF
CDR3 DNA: TGTGCCAGCAGCGCCCGGACAGGGGGCAGGCGGGTGAACACCGGGGAGCTGTTTTTT

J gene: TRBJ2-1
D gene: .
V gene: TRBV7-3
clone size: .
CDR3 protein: CASSSQGVGGGNEQFF
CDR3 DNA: TGTGCCAGCAGCTCCCAGGGAGTCGGCGGAGGGAATGAGCAGTTCTTC

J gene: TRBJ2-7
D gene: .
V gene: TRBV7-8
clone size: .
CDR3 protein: CASSLVSPQEQYF
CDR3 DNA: TGTGCCAGCAGCTTAGTGTCCCCGCAAGAGCAGTACTTC

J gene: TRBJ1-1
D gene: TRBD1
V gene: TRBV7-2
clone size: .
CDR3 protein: CASSLARTGTGTEAFF
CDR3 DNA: TGTGCCAGCAGCTTAGCCCGGACAGGGACGGGAACTGAAGCTTTCTTT

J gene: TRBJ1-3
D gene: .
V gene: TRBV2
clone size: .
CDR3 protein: CASSENLPGNTIYF
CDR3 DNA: TGTGCCAGCAGTGAAAACCTACCGGGAAACACCATATATTTT

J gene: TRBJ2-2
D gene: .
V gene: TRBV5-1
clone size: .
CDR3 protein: CASSRRPDTGELFF
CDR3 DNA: TGCGCCAGCAGCCGACGCCCTGACACCGGGGAGCTGTTTTTT

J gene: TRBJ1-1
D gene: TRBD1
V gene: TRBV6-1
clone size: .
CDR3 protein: CASSQWTGAEAFF
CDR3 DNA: TGTGCCAGCAGTCAATGGACAGGGGCTGAAGCTTTCTTT

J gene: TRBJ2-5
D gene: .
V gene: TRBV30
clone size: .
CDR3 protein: CAWKGSQETQYF
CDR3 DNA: TGTGCCTGGAAGGGCAGCCAAGAGACCCAGTACTTC

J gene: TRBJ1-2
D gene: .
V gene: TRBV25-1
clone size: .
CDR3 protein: CASSDTKGNGYTF
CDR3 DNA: TGTGCCAGCAGTGACACAAAGGGAAATGGCTACACCTTC

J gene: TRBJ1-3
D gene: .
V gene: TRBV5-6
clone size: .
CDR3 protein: CASSSSAYLGNTIYF
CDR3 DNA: TGTGCCAGCAGCTCGTCTGCATACCTTGGAAACACCATATATTTT

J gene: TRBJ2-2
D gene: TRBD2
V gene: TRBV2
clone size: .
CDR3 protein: CATDGTSGDTGELFF
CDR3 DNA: TGTGCCACCGACGGGACTAGCGGCGACACCGGGGAGCTGTTTTTT

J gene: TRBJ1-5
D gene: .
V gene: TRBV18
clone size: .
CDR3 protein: CASSPQTTEPQHF
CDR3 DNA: TGTGCCAGCTCACCCCAAACCACAGAGCCCCAGCATTTT

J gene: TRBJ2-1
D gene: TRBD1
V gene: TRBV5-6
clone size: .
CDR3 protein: CASSLAQGGSYNEQFF
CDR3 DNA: TGTGCCAGCAGCTTGGCACAGGGGGGTTCCTACAATGAGCAGTTCTTC

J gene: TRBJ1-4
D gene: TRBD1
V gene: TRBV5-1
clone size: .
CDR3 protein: CASSAGTGENEKLFF
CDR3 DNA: TGCGCCAGCAGCGCGGGGACAGGAGAGAATGAAAAACTGTTTTTT

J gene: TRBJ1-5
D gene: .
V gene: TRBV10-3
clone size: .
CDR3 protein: CAISEGLSQPQHF
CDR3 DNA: TGTGCCATCAGTGAGGGATTAAGCCAGCCCCAGCATTTT

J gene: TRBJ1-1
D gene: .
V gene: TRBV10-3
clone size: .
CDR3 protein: CATNPGHNTEAFF
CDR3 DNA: TGTGCCACGAATCCGGGACACAACACTGAAGCTTTCTTT

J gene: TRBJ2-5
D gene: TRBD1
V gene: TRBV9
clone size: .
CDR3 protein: CASSPRTGWTQYF
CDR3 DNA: TGTGCCAGCAGCCCCCGGACAGGGTGGACCCAGTACTTC

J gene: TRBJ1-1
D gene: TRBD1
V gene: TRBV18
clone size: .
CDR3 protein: CASSGTGRNTEAFF
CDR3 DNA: TGTGCCAGCTCAGGGACAGGTAGGAACACTGAAGCTTTCTTT

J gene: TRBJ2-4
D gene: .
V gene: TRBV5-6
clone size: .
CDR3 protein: CASSLYEAKNIQYF
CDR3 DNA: TGTGCCAGCAGCTTGTACGAAGCCAAAAACATTCAGTACTTC

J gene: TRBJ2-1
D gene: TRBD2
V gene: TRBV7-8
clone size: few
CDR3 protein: CASSLERASGSGEQFF
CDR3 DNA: TGTGCCAGCAGCTTGGAGAGGGCTAGCGGGAGTGGTGAGCAGTTCTTC

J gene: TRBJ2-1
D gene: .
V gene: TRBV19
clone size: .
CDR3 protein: CASSPYGSSPSGEQFF
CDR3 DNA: TGTGCCAGTAGCCCCTACGGGAGTTCCCCTTCCGGTGAGCAGTTCTTC

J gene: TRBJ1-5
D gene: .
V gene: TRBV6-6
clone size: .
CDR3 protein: CASTRGGAGNQPQHF
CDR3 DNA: TGTGCCAGCACGCGGGGGGGCGCCGGCAATCAGCCCCAGCATTTT

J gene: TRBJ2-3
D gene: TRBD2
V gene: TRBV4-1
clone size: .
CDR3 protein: CASSRRLAGSSTDTQYF
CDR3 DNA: TGCGCCAGCAGCCGCCGACTAGCGGGGTCTAGCACAGATACGCAGTATTTT

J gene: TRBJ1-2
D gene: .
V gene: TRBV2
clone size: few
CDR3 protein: CASRPLDPSGYTF
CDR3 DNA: TGTGCCAGCAGGCCTCTCGACCCGTCAGGCTACACCTTC

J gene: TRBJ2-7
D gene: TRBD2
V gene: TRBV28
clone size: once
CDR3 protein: CASSRATPGLAGPALNSYEQYF
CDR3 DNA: TGTGCCAGCAGCCGAGCGACGCCGGGACTAGCGGGACCGGCACTAAATTCCTACGAGCAGTACTTC

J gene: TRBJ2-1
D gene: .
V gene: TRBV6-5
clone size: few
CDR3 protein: CASSYSNEQFF
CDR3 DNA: TGTGCCAGCAGTTACTCGAATGAGCAGTTCTTC

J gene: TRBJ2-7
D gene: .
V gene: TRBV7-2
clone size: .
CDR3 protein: CASSLYWDTSYEQYF
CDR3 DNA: TGTGCCAGCAGCTTATATTGGGACACTTCCTACGAGCAGTACTTC

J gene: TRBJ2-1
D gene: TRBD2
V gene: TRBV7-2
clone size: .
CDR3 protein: CASSLAGRTFYNEQFF
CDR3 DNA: TGTGCCAGCAGTCTAGCGGGACGGACCTTCTACAATGAGCAGTTCTTC

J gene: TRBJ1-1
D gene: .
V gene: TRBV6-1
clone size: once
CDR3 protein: CASRNRYPNTEAFF
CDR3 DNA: TGTGCCAGCAGGAACAGATATCCGAACACTGAAGCTTTCTTT